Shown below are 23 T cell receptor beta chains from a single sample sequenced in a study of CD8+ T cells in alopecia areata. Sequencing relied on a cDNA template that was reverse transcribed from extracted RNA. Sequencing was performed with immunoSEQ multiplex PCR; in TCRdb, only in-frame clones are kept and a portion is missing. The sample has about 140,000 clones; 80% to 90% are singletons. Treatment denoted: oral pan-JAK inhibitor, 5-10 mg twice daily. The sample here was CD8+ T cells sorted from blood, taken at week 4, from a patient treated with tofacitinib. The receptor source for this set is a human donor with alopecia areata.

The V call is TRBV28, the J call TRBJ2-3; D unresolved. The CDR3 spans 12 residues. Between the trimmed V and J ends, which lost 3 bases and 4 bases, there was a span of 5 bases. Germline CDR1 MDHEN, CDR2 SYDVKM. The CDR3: CASSFLSDTQYF. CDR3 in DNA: TGTGCCAGCAGTTTCCTTTCAGATACGCAGTATTTT.

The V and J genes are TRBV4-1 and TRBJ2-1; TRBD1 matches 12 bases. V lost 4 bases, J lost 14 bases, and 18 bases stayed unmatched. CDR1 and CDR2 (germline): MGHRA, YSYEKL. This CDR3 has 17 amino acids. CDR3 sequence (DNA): TGCGCCAGCAGCCCTCTACCCCCGGGACAGGGGGCAGCCAGCAAGTTCTTC. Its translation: CASSPLPPGQGAASKFF.

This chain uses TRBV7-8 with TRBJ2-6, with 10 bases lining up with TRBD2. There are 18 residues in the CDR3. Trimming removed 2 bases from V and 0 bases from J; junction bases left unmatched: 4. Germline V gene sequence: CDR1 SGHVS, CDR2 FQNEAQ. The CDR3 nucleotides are TGTGCCAGCAGCTTACAGACTAGCGGGCCCTCTGGGGCCAACGTCCTGACTTTC. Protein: CASSLQTSGPSGANVLTF.

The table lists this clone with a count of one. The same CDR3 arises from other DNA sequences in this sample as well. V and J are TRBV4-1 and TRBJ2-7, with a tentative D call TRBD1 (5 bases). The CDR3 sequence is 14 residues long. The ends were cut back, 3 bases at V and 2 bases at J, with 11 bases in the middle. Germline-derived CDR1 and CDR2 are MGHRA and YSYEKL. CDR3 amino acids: CASSQGRGTYEQYF. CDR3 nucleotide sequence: TGCGCCAGCAGCCAGGGAAGGGGTACCTACGAGCAGTACTTC.

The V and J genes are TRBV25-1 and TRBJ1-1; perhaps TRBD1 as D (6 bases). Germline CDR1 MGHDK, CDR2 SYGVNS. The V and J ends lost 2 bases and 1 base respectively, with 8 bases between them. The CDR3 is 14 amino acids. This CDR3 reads CASSEGQTNTEAFF. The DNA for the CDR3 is TGTGCCAGCAGTGAAGGACAGACGAACACTGAAGCTTTCTTT.

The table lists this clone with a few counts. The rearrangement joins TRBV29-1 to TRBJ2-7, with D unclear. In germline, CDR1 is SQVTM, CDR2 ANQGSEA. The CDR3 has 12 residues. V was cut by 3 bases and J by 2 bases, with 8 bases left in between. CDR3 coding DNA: TGCAGCGTTGAGTTGGCAGCCTACGAGCAGTACTTC. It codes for CSVELAAYEQYF.

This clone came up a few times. CDR3 DNA sequence: TGCGCCAGCAGCCCACGACTAGCGGGGGAGACAGATACGCAGTATTTT. This translates into CASSPRLAGETDTQYF. J is TRBJ2-3 and V is TRBV4-1, with TRBD2 matching 12 bases. Germline loops: CDR1 MGHRA, CDR2 YSYEKL. J gave up 3 bases and V 4 bases, and 5 bases lay outside the gene matches. The CDR3 runs 16 residues.

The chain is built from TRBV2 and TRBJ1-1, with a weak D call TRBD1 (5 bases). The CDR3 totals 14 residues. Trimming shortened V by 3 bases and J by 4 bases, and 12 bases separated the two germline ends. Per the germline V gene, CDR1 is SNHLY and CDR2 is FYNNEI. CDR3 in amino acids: CASSEGVSGTEAFF. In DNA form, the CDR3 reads TGTGCCAGCAGTGAGGGGGTATCGGGCACTGAAGCTTTCTTT.

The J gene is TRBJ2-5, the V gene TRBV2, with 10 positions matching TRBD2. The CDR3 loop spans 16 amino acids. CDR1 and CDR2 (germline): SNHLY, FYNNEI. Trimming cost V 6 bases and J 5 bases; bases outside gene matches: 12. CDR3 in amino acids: CASSAQSGGALETQYF. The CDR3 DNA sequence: TGTGCCAGCAGCGCACAAAGCGGGGGGGCCTTGGAGACCCAGTACTTC. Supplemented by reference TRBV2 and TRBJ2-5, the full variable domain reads EPEVTQTPSHQVTQMGQEVILRCVPISNHLYFYWYRQILGQKVEFLVSFYNNEISEKSEIFDDQFSVERPDGSNFTLKIRSTKLEDSAMYFCASSAQSGGALETQYFGPGTRLLVL.

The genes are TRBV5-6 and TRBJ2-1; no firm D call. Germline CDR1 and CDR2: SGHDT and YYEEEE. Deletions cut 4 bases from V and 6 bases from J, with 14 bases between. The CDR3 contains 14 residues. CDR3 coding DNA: TGTGCCAGCAGCACGGTCGCTACCGTCAATGAGCAGTTCTTC. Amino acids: CASSTVATVNEQFF.

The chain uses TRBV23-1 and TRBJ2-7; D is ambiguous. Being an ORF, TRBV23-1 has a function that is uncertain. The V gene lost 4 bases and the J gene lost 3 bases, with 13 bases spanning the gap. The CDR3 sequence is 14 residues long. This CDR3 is CASSLYQDLYEQYF. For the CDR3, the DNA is TGCGCCAGCAGTCTGTACCAGGACCTCTACGAGCAGTACTTC.

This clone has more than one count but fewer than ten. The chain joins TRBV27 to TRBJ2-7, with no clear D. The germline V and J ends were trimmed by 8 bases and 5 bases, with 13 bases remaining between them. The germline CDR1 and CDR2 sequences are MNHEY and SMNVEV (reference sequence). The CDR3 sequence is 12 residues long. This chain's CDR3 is CASGTVGNEQYF. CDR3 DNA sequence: TGTGCCAGCGGCACAGTGGGTAACGAGCAGTACTTC.

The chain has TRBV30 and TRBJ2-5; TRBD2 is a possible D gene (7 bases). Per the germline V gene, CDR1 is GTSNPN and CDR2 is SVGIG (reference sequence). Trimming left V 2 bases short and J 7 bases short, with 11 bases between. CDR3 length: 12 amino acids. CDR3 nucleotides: TGTGCCTGGAGTCAGGGGAGGGGGACCCAGTACTTC. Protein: CAWSQGRGTQYF.

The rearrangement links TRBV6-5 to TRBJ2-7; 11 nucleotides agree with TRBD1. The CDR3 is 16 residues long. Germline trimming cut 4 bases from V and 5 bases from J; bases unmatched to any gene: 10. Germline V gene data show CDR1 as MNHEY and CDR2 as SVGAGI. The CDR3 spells CASSFSGTGGLNEQYF. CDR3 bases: TGTGCCAGCAGTTTCTCCGGGACAGGGGGTCTTAACGAGCAGTACTTC.

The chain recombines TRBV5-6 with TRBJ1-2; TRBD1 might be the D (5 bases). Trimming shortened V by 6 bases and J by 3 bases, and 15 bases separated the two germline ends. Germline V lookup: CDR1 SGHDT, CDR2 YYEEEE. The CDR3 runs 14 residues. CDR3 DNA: TGTGCCAGCACCTACGGGGGAAGGGACTATGGCTACACCTTC. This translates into CASTYGGRDYGYTF. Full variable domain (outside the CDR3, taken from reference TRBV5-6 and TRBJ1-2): DAGVTQSPTHLIKTRGQQVTLRCSPKSGHDTVSWYQQALGQGPQFIFQYYEEEERQRGNFPDRFSGHQFPNYSSELNVNALLLGDSALYLCASTYGGRDYGYTFGSGTRLTVV.

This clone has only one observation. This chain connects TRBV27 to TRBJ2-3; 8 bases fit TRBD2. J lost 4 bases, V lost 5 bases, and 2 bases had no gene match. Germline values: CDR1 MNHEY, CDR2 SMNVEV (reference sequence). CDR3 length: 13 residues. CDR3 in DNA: TGTGCCAGCAGTCGGGGGGGCGCAGATACGCAGTATTTT. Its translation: CASSRGGADTQYF.

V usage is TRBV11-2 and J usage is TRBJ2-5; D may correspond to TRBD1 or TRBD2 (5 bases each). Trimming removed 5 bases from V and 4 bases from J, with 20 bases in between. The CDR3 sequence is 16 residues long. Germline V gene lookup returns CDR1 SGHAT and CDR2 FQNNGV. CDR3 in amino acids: CASSLLEGWGIETQYF. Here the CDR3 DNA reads TGTGCCAGCAGCCTCCTTGAGGGTTGGGGGATAGAGACCCAGTACTTC.

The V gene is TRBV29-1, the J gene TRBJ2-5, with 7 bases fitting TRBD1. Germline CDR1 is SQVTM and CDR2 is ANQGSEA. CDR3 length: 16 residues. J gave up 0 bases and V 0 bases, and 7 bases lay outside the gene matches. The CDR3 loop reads CSVEEAQTGDQETQYF. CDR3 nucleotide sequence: TGCAGCGTTGAAGAGGCACAAACAGGGGACCAAGAGACCCAGTACTTC.

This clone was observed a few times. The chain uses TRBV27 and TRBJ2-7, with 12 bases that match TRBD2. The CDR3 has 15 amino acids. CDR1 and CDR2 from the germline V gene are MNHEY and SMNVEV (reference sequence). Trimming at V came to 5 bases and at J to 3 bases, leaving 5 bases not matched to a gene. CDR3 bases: TGTGCCAGCAGTCCGACTAGCGGGGGCTTCTACGAGCAGTACTTC. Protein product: CASSPTSGGFYEQYF.

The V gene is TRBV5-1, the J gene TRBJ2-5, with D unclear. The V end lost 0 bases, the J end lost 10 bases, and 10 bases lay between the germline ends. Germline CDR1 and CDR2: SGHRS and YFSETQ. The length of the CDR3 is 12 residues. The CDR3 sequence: CASSLGIWDQYF. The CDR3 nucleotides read TGCGCCAGCAGCTTGGGCATTTGGGACCAGTACTTC.

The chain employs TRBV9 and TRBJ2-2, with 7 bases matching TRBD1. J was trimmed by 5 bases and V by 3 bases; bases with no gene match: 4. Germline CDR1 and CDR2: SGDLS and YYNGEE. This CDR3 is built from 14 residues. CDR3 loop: CASSAGQETGELFF. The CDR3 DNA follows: TGTGCCAGCAGCGCAGGACAGGAAACCGGGGAGCTGTTTTTT. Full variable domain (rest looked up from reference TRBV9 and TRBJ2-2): DSGVTQTPKHLITATGQRVTLRCSPRSGDLSVYWYQQSLDQGLQFLIQYYNGEERAKGNILERFSAQQFPDLHSELNLSSLELGDSALYFCASSAGQETGELFFGEGSRLTVL.

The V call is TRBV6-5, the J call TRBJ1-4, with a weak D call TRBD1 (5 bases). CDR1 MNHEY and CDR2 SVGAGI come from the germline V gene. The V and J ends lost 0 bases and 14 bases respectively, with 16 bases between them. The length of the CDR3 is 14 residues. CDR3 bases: TGTGCCAGCAGTTACTCGAGCGGGGCCTCACTCCTGTTTTTT. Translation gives CASSYSSGASLLFF.

This chain's CDR3 is CSFHSGSSYNEQFF. In DNA, the CDR3 is TGCAGCTTCCATTCGGGCTCCTCCTACAATGAGCAGTTCTTC. The chain uses TRBV29-1 and TRBJ2-1; no definite D call. V lost 8 bases and J lost 0, with 14 bases in between. This CDR3 has 14 residues. Germline V gene data show CDR1 as SQVTM and CDR2 as ANQGSEA.